This T cell receptor (beta chain) is drawn from a study of T cell changes during pregnancy in multiple sclerosis. TCRdb keeps only in-frame clones here, not all; method: immunoSEQ multiplex PCR. The repertoire has about 49,000 clones, around 91% of them found once; the top ten carry more than 0.35%. This clone was seen a few times. Germline CDR1 and CDR2: KGHSH and LQKENI. Trimming removed 1 base from V and 6 bases from J, with 12 bases in between. This CDR3 is 14 amino acids long. J is TRBJ1-2 and V is TRBV18; tentatively, D is TRBD1 (5 bases). This clonotype was sampled from a female donor in good health, enrolled as a control in a pregnancy study. The material sequenced was CD4+ T cells from peripheral blood mononuclear cells, taken in the second trimester of pregnancy. The CDR3 spells CASSPQGPPNGYTF. The DNA of the CDR3 is TGTGCCAGCTCACCACAGGGGCCCCCGAATGGCTACACCTTC.